Presented here are 28 T cell receptor beta chains from one specimen sequenced in a study of cytomegalovirus exposure and HLA in healthy donors. 60 Vbeta and 13 Jbeta primers were used in PCR. Method: immunoSEQ multiplex PCR; TCRdb's copy keeps in-frame clones and lacks some. Among about 150,000 clones listed, around 75% were seen once. Material: PBMCs. The receptor source for this set is a man between 18 and 35 years old in good health and CMV-seropositive.

The V gene is TRBV7-9, the J gene TRBJ2-1, with D uncertain. Germline CDR1 reads SEHNR; CDR2 reads FQNEAQ (reference sequence). V was pared by 2 bases and J by 9 bases, with 11 bases between. CDR3 size: 13 residues. DNA of the CDR3: TGTGCCAGCAGCTTAAGGTCGGGTGGTGAGCAGTTCTTC. Protein product: CASSLRSGGEQFF.

The chain has TRBV18 and TRBJ2-1; D is possibly TRBD1 (6 bases). V lost 2 bases and J 9 bases, leaving 11 bases between the germline ends. The CDR3 extends over 13 amino acids. The germline gives CDR1 KGHSH, CDR2 LQKENI. In nucleotides, the CDR3 is TGTGCCAGCTCACCAGGACAGATGGGTGAGCAGTTCTTC. The encoded protein is CASSPGQMGEQFF.

This clone was recorded only once. V and J are TRBV5-1 and TRBJ2-7, with D unresolved. V lost 0 bases, J lost 2 bases, and 9 bases lay in between. Germline lookup yields CDR1 SGHRS and CDR2 YFSETQ. This CDR3 has 14 amino acids. DNA of the CDR3: TGCGCCAGCAGCTTGGGACTTTATACCTACGAGCAGTACTTC. It specifies CASSLGLYTYEQYF.

The CDR3 sequence is CASSLGDRIQPQHF. The CDR3 nucleotides are TGTGCCAGCAGTTTAGGGGACAGGATCCAGCCCCAGCATTTT. V usage is TRBV28 and J usage is TRBJ1-5, with 8 bases that match TRBD1. The CDR3 covers 14 residues. V gave up 2 bases and J gave up 7 bases; unmatched junction bases: 4. In germline, CDR1 is MDHEN, CDR2 SYDVKM.

V and J are TRBV19 and TRBJ2-3; TRBD2 might be the D (6 bases). This CDR3 region has 15 residues. Germline V gene sequence: CDR1 LNHDA, CDR2 SQIVND (reference sequence). Trimming removed 9 bases at V and 1 base at J, with 17 bases between. CDR3 DNA sequence: TGTGCCAGCCGGGGGAGAGGAACTCGCACAGATACGCAGTATTTT. It translates to CASRGRGTRTDTQYF. Together with reference TRBV19 and TRBJ2-3, the CDR3 gives the full variable domain: DGGITQSPKYLFRKEGQNVTLSCEQNLNHDAMYWYRQDPGQGLRLIYYSQIVNDFQKGDIAEGYSVSREKKESFPLTVTSAQKNPTAFYLCASRGRGTRTDTQYFGPGTRLTVL.

The chain carries TRBV30 and TRBJ1-5, with D hard to call. Germline V lookup: CDR1 GTSNPN, CDR2 SVGIG (reference sequence). This CDR3 is 13 amino acids long. V lost 0 bases, J lost 4 bases, and 7 bases lay in between. The CDR3 loop is CAWSVKINQPQHF. The CDR3 region has the DNA TGTGCCTGGAGTGTCAAAATTAATCAGCCCCAGCATTTT.

The chain links TRBV4-1 to TRBJ2-1; 10 nucleotides agree with TRBD2. J gave up 0 bases and V 3 bases, and 8 bases lay outside the gene matches. Looked up from germline, CDR1 is MGHRA and CDR2 is YSYEKL. This CDR3 is built from 18 residues. CDR3 region: CASSQLLAGLSSYNEQFF. The CDR3 DNA reads as TGCGCCAGCAGCCAGTTACTAGCGGGGCTGAGCTCCTACAATGAGCAGTTCTTC.

This sequence joins TRBV7-9 and TRBJ1-3; 7 bases match TRBD1. With V trimmed by 5 bases and J by 0 bases, 4 bases remained unmatched. Germline loops: CDR1 SEHNR, CDR2 FQNEAQ (reference sequence). The CDR3 consists of 15 residues. In nucleotides, the CDR3 is TGTGCCAGCAGCCCGGGACAGCTCTCTGGAAACACCATATATTTT. The encoded protein is CASSPGQLSGNTIYF.

The J gene is TRBJ1-1, the V gene TRBV4-1; TRBD1 agrees at 10 bases. Losses at the gene ends were 4 bases for V and 2 bases for J; bases not matched to a gene: 4. The germline V gene encodes CDR1 MGHRA and CDR2 YSYEKL. The CDR3 runs 15 residues. CDR3: CASSPGQGPNTEAFF. The DNA for the CDR3 is TGCGCCAGCAGCCCGGGACAGGGGCCCAACACTGAAGCTTTCTTT.

The chain recombines TRBV29-1 with TRBJ2-2, with unresolved D. V was cut by 0 bases and J by 2 bases, with 7 bases left in between. The CDR3 length is 14 residues. Germline CDR1 is SQVTM and CDR2 is ANQGSEA. This CDR3 is CSVEDPNNTGELFF. In DNA form, the CDR3 reads TGCAGCGTTGAAGACCCCAATAACACCGGGGAGCTGTTTTTT.

The chain carries TRBV11-2 and TRBJ2-2; the match to TRBD2 covers 14 bases. The CDR3 totals 17 residues. Per the germline V gene, CDR1 is SGHAT and CDR2 is FQNNGV. Losses at the gene ends were 9 bases for V and 4 bases for J; bases not matched to a gene: 10. CDR3 nucleotide sequence: TGTGCCAGTTCCCCGACTAGCGGGAGGGCCAGCACCGGGGAGCTGTTTTTT. Amino acids: CASSPTSGRASTGELFF.

V usage is TRBV28 and J usage is TRBJ2-7; D is uncertain. The CDR3 spans 12 residues. Germline values: CDR1 MDHEN, CDR2 SYDVKM. V lost 5 bases to trimming and J lost 1 base, with 6 bases between them. CDR3 nucleotide sequence: TGTGCCAGCAGTAAGACATCCTACGAGCAGTACTTC. Translation: CASSKTSYEQYF.

Here the CDR3 DNA reads TGTGCCAGCAGTTCCCCGGGACAGATCTCCTACGAGCAGTACTTC. Amino acids: CASSSPGQISYEQYF. This rearrangement joins TRBV6-5 to TRBJ2-7, with 7 positions matching TRBD1. The V segment lost 4 bases and the J segment 0 bases; nucleotides outside the gene matches: 6. The V gene's germline CDR1 is MNHEY and CDR2 SVGAGI. The CDR3 has 15 amino acids.

The CDR3 sequence is CATSRVPGLSYNEQFF. The CDR3 nucleotides read TGTGCCACCAGCAGAGTTCCGGGACTCTCCTACAATGAGCAGTTCTTC. The rearrangement joins TRBV15 to TRBJ2-1, with a tentative D call TRBD2 (6 bases). V lost 1 base, J lost 0 bases, and 10 bases lay in between. The CDR3 consists of 16 residues. The V gene's germline CDR1 is LNHNV and CDR2 YYDKDF (reference sequence).

This clone came up a few times. The rearrangement joins TRBV28 to TRBJ1-1; 7 nucleotides line up with TRBD1. The CDR3 covers 14 residues. Trimming cost V 2 bases and J 4 bases; bases outside gene matches: 4. The germline V gene has CDR1 MDHEN and CDR2 SYDVKM. CDR3 loop: CASSLEGASTEAFF. The CDR3 nucleotides read TGTGCCAGCAGTTTAGAGGGGGCATCCACTGAAGCTTTCTTT. Based on the CDR3 plus reference TRBV28 and TRBJ1-1, the full variable domain is DVKVTQSSRYLVKRTGEKVFLECVQDMDHENMFWYRQDPGLGLRLIYFSYDVKMKEKGDIPEGYSVSREKKERFSLILESASTNQTSMYLCASSLEGASTEAFFGQGTRLTVV.

This chain uses TRBV5-1 with TRBJ2-1; 9 bases align to TRBD1. After removal of 3 bases from V and 6 bases from J, the junction contained 25 bases not matched to a gene. The germline gives CDR1 SGHRS, CDR2 YFSETQ. The CDR3 has 21 residues. CDR3 DNA sequence: TGCGCCAGCAGCTCCTACCAACAGGGGGCGCTCGAGCGGAAGGGAGGCAATGAGCAGTTCTTC. Translated, it gives CASSSYQQGALERKGGNEQFF. Full variable domain (missing parts from reference TRBV5-1 and TRBJ2-1): KAGVTQTPRYLIKTRGQQVTLSCSPISGHRSVSWYQQTPGQGLQFLFEYFSETQRNKGNFPGRFSGRQFSNSRSEMNVSTLELGDSALYLCASSSYQQGALERKGGNEQFFGPGTRLTVL.

This clone came up a few times. The chain links TRBV30 to TRBJ2-3; TRBD2 aligns across 14 bases. Looked up from germline, CDR1 is GTSNPN and CDR2 is SVGIG (reference sequence). The V gene end was trimmed by 5 bases and the J gene end by 3 bases; junction bases not matched to a gene: 1. CDR3 length: 14 amino acids. CDR3 nucleotides: TGTGCCTGGCGACTAGCGGGAGGGACAGATACGCAGTATTTT. This encodes CAWRLAGGTDTQYF.

The rearrangement joins TRBV5-6 to TRBJ2-7; D is unresolved. Germline lookup yields CDR1 SGHDT and CDR2 YYEEEE. V lost 0 bases, J lost 3 bases, and 4 bases lay in between. The length of the CDR3 is 12 residues. The CDR3 DNA sequence: TGTGCCAGCAGCTTGGAACACTACGAGCAGTACTTC. Its translation is CASSLEHYEQYF.

The V gene is TRBV18, the J gene TRBJ1-2, with a tentative D call TRBD1 (5 bases). Trimming pared 5 bases from V and 4 bases from J, leaving 17 bases between. This CDR3 has 15 amino acids. The germline V gene encodes CDR1 KGHSH and CDR2 LQKENI. The CDR3 coding sequence is TGTGCCAGCTCAAACGTCCAGGCAGGGTCCTATGGCTACACCTTC. Encoded protein: CASSNVQAGSYGYTF.

The chain is built from TRBV29-1 and TRBJ2-1; 10 positions agree with TRBD2. Germline V gene lookup returns CDR1 SQVTM and CDR2 ANQGSEA. V dropped 8 bases and J dropped 9; count of bases not matched to a gene: 13. This CDR3 comprises 14 residues. CDR3 DNA sequence: TGCAGCTTCACCATAGCGGGAGGAATGGGTGAGCAGTTCTTC. Encoded protein: CSFTIAGGMGEQFF.

This clone was picked up a small number of times. This chain links TRBV28 with TRBJ1-2, with 7 positions matching TRBD1. The CDR3 spans 15 residues. CDR1 MDHEN and CDR2 SYDVKM come from the germline V gene. Trimming took 5 bases from V and 4 from J; bases not matched to a gene: 10. CDR3 protein: CASSTLGTEVYGYTF. CDR3 bases: TGTGCCAGCAGTACACTAGGGACAGAAGTCTATGGCTACACCTTC.

This clone has a handful of counts. The V and J genes are TRBV28 and TRBJ1-4; 7 positions agree with TRBD1. J was trimmed by 4 bases and V by 4 bases; bases with no gene match: 9. The CDR3 covers 16 residues. Germline V CDR1 and CDR2: MDHEN, SYDVKM. This CDR3 is CASSSPTGQNNEKLFF. The CDR3 region has the DNA TGTGCCAGCAGTTCCCCGACAGGGCAGAATAATGAAAAACTGTTTTTT. The full variable domain, its missing parts supplied by reference TRBV28 and TRBJ1-4, is DVKVTQSSRYLVKRTGEKVFLECVQDMDHENMFWYRQDPGLGLRLIYFSYDVKMKEKGDIPEGYSVSREKKERFSLILESASTNQTSMYLCASSSPTGQNNEKLFFGSGTQLSVL.

This clone was observed a single time. This rearrangement joins TRBV28 to TRBJ2-7; D might be TRBD2 (6 bases). The germline CDR1 and CDR2 sequences are MDHEN and SYDVKM. The CDR3 is 15 residues long. Trimming cost V 7 bases and J 3 bases, with 19 bases left between them. DNA for the CDR3: TGTGCCAGCACCCCGCTCGGGACTCCTAACTACGAGCAGTACTTC. Translated, it gives CASTPLGTPNYEQYF.

The chain couples TRBV7-2 to TRBJ2-1; TRBD1 agrees at 10 bases. Germline-derived CDR1 and CDR2 are SGHTA and FQGNSA. The CDR3 spans 16 residues. After removal of 5 bases from V and 7 bases from J, the junction contained 11 bases not matched to a gene. CDR3 in DNA: TGTGCCAGCAGCCGACAGGGGGCGCAGTTACGGAATGAGCAGTTCTTC. Its protein product is CASSRQGAQLRNEQFF.

CDR3 amino acids: CASSENQVEFNQPQHF. In DNA form, the CDR3 reads TGTGCCAGCAGTGAGAACCAGGTTGAGTTTAATCAGCCCCAGCATTTT. The V and J genes are TRBV2 and TRBJ1-5, with D unclear. The CDR3 runs to 16 residues. V was trimmed by 3 bases and J by 4 bases, leaving 16 bases between them. Per germline, CDR1 SNHLY and CDR2 FYNNEI.

This clone has just a few counts. The chain employs TRBV28 and TRBJ1-5, with 7 bases lining up with TRBD1. The CDR3 covers 16 residues. V lost 2 bases and J lost 3; bases outside the gene matches: 7. CDR1 is MDHEN and CDR2 is SYDVKM in the germline V gene. Here the CDR3 reads CASSLPRDRNNQPQHF. CDR3 DNA sequence: TGTGCCAGCAGTTTACCGCGGGACAGAAACAATCAGCCCCAGCATTTT.

The rearrangement links TRBV21-1 to TRBJ1-2; no check of the table's D call, TRBD1, against the DNA was made. TRBV21-1 is tagged as a pseudogene. The CDR3 has 17 residues. The CDR3 bases are TGTGCCAGCAGCAAAGATGGGACAGGAAGATCTAACTATGGCTACACCTTC. Translated, it gives CASSKDGTGRSNYGYTF.

The chain carries TRBV19 and TRBJ1-5; D possibly corresponds to TRBD1 (6 bases). Germline V lookup: CDR1 LNHDA, CDR2 SQIVND (reference sequence). CDR3 length: 15 residues. V lost 3 bases and J 11 bases, leaving 20 bases between the germline ends. As DNA, the CDR3 is TGTGCCAGTAGTATGTGGGCAGGACAGCCCTCTGCCCAGCATTTT. Its translation is CASSMWAGQPSAQHF.